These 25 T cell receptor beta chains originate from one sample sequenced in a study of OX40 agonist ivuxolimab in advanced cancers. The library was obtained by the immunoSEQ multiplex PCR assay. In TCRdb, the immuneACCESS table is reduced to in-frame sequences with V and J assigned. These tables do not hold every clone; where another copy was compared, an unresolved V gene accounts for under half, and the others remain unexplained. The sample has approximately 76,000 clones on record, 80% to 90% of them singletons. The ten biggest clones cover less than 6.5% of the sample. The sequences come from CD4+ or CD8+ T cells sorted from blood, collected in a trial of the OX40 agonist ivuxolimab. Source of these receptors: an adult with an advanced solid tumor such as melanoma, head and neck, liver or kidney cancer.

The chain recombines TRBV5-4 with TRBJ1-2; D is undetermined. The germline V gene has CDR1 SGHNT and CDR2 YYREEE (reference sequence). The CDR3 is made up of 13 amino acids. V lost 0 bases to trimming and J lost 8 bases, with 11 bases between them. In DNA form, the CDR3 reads TGTGCCAGCAGCTTGGGGAGGGCGTTCGGCTACACCTTC. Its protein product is CASSLGRAFGYTF. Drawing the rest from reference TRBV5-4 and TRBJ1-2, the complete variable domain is ETGVTQSPTHLIKTRGQQVTLRCSSQSGHNTVSWYQQALGQGPQFIFQYYREEENGRGNFPPRFSGLQFPNYSSELNVNALELDDSALYLCASSLGRAFGYTFGSGTRLTVV.

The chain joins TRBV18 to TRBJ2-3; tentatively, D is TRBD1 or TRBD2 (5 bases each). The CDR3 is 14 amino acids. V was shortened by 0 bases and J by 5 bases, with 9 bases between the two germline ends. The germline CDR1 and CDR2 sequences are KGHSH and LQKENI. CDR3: CASSPPGTGDTQYF. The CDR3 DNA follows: TGTGCCAGCTCACCACCGGGGACGGGAGATACGCAGTATTTT.

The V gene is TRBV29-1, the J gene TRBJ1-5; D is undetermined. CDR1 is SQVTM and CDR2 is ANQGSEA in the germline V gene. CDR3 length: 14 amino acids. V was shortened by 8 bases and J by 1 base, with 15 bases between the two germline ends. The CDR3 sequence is CSIGLGKSNQPQHF. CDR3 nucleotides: TGCAGCATTGGCCTGGGAAAGAGCAATCAGCCCCAGCATTTT.

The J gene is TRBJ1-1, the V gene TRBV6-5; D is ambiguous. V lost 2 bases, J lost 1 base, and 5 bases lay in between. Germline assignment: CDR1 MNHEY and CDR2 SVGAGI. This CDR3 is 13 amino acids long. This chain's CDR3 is CASSYRRNTEAFF. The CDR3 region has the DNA TGTGCCAGCAGTTACCGCAGGAACACTGAAGCTTTCTTT.

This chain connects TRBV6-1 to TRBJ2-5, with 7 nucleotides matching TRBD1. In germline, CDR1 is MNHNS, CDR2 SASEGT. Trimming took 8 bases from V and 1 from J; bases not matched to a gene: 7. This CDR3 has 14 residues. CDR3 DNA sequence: TGTGCCAGCGGACGGGGACAGACCCAAGAGACCCAGTACTTC. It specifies CASGRGQTQETQYF.

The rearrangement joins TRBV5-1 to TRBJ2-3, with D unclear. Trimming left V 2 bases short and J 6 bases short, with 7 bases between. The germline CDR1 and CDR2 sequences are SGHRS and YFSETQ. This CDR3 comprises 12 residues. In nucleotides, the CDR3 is TGCGCCAGCAGCTTTCCTGGGGATACGCAGTATTTT. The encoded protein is CASSFPGDTQYF.

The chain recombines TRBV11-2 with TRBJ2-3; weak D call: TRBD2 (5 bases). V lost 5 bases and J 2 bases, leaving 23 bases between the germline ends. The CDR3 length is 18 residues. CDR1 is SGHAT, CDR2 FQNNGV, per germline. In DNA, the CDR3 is TGTGCCAGCAGCCCATCTTATGGGGAAGCGGCCCTCACAGATACGCAGTATTTT. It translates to CASSPSYGEAALTDTQYF.

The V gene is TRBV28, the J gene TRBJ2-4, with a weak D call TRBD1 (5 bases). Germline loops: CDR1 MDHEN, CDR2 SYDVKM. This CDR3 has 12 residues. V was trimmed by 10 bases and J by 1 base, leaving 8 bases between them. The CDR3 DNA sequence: TGTGCCACCAGGGATGCCAAAAACATTCAGTACTTC. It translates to CATRDAKNIQYF.

This CDR3 reads CASSLNRDHTEAFF. The CDR3 DNA is TGTGCCAGCAGCTTAAACAGGGATCATACTGAAGCTTTCTTT. The rearrangement joins TRBV7-9 to TRBJ1-1, with a possible D match to TRBD1 (6 bases). The CDR3 contains 14 residues. CDR1 is SEHNR and CDR2 is FQNEAQ in the germline V gene (reference sequence). V was shortened by 2 bases and J by 5 bases, with 12 bases between the two germline ends.

CDR3 coding DNA: TGCAGCGTTGAAGCTGGTTATAACTATGGCTACACCTTC. Translation: CSVEAGYNYGYTF. V and J are TRBV29-1 and TRBJ1-2; D gene unclear. There are 13 residues in the CDR3. Between the trimmed V and J ends, which lost 1 base and 1 base, there was a span of 7 bases. The V gene's germline CDR1 is SQVTM and CDR2 ANQGSEA.

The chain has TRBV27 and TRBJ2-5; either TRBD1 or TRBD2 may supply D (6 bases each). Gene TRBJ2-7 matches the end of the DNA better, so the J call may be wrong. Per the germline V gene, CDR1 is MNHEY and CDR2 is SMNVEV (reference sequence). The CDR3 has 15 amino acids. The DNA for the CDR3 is TGTGCCAGCAGTTTATCCGGGGGCACATCCTACGAGCAGTACTTC. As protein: CASSLSGGTSYEQYF.

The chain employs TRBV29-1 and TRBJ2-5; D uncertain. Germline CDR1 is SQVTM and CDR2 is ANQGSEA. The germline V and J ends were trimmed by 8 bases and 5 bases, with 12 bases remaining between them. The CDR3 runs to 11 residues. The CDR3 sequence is CSSRLGETQYF. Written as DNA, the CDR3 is TGCAGCTCCCGTCTGGGGGAGACCCAGTACTTC.

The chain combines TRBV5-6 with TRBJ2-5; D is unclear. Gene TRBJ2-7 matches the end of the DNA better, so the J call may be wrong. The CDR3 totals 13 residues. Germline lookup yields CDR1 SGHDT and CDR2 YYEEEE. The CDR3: CASSLGARNEQYF. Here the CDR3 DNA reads TGTGCCAGCAGCTTGGGGGCGCGGAACGAGCAGTACTTC.

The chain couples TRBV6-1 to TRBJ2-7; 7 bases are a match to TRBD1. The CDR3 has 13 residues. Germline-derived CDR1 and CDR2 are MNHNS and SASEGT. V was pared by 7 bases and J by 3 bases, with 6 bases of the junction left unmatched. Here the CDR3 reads CASTRDSDYEQYF. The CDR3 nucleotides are TGTGCCAGCACCAGGGACAGTGACTACGAGCAGTACTTC.

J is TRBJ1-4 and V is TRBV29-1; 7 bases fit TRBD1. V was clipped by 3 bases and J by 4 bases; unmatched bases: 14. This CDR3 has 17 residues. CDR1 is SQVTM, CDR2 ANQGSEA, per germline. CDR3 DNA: TGCAGCGTTGAGGATAGGACAGGCGGGATGGATAATGAAAAACTGTTTTTT. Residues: CSVEDRTGGMDNEKLFF.

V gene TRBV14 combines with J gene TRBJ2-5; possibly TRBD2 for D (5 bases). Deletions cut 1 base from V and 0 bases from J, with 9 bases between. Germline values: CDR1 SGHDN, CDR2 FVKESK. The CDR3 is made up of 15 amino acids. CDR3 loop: CASSQVRGYQETQYF. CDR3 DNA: TGTGCCAGCAGCCAAGTAAGAGGGTACCAAGAGACCCAGTACTTC.

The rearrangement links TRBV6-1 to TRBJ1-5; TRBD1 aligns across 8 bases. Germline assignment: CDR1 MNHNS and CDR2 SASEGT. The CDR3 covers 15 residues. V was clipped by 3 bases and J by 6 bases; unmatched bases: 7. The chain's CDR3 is CASSETGARVQPQHF. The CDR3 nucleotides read TGTGCCAGCAGTGAGACAGGGGCCCGCGTTCAGCCCCAGCATTTT.

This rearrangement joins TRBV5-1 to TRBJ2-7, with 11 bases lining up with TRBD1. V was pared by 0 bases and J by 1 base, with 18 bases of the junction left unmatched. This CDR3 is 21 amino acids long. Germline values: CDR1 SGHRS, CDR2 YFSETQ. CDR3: CASSLEGGQGASAGPSYEQYF. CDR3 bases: TGCGCCAGCAGCTTGGAGGGTGGACAGGGGGCTTCAGCGGGACCTTCCTACGAGCAGTACTTC.

The CDR3 DNA reads TGTGCCAGCAGCTACTTAGCGGGGGGGCCCTACAATGAGCAGTTCTTC. The encoded protein is CASSYLAGGPYNEQFF. The chain carries TRBV7-9 and TRBJ2-1; 11 nucleotides agree with TRBD2. This CDR3 region has 16 residues. Germline-derived CDR1 and CDR2 are SEHNR and FQNEAQ (reference sequence). Germline trimming cut 4 bases from V and 2 bases from J; bases unmatched to any gene: 4.

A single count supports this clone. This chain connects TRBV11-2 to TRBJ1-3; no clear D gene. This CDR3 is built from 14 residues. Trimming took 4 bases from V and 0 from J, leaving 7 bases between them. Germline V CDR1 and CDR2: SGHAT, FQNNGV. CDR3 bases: TGTGCCAGCAGCTCCCGGGGCTCTGGAAACACCATATATTTT. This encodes CASSSRGSGNTIYF.

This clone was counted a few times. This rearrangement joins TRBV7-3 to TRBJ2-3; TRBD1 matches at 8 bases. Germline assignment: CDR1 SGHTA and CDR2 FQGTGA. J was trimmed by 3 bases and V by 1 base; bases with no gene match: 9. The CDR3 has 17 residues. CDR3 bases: TGTGCCAGCAGCTTAAGGGCAGGGGGCCCGAAAACAGATACGCAGTATTTT. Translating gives CASSLRAGGPKTDTQYF.

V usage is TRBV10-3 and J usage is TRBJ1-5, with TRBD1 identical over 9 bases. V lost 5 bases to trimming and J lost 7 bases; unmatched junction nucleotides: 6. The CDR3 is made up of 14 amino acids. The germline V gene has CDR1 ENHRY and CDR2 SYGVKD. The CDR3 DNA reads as TGTGCCATCAGTAGGACAGGGGAACGGCAGCCCCAGCATTTT. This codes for CAISRTGERQPQHF.

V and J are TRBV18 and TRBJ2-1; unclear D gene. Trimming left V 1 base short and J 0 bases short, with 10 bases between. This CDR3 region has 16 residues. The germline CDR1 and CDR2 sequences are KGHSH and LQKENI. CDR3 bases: TGTGCCAGCTCACCACTGGCGGATAGCTCCTACAATGAGCAGTTCTTC. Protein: CASSPLADSSYNEQFF.

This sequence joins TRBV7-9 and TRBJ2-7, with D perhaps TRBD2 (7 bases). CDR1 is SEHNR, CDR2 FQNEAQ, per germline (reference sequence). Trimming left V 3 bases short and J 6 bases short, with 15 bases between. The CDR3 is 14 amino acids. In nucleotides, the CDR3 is TGTGCCAGCAGCTTGGACTGGGGAGGGGGCGAGCAGTACTTC. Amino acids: CASSLDWGGGEQYF.

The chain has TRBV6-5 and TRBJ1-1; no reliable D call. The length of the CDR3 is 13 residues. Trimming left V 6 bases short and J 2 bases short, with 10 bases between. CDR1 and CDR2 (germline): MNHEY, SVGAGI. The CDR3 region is CASSPAGNTEAFF. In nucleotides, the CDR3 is TGTGCCAGCAGCCCGGCGGGAAACACTGAAGCTTTCTTT.